The 25 T cell receptor beta chains listed next were all sequenced from one sample in a study of blood T cell repertoires in COVID-19 (dated by TCRdb to 2018 to 2021). Library creation used the immunoSEQ multiplex PCR assay. TCRdb stores this immuneACCESS table with in-frame sequences only. Part of the clones is absent; in the studies checked, under half of the shortfall reflects unresolved V genes, and no reason is known for the rest. The sample contains 250,000 to 350,000 clones, around 85% of them found a single time. Together, the top ten hold 6% to 7% of the sample. The sequencing input was PBMCs or T cells enriched from blood (not recorded which). These receptors came from a woman aged 40-49 years who had recovered from COVID-19.

This clone has a single count. This chain connects TRBV7-2 to TRBJ2-7; 7 positions match TRBD1. The CDR3 totals 14 residues. Looked up from germline, CDR1 is SGHTA and CDR2 is FQGNSA. Germline trimming cut 4 bases from V and 4 bases from J; bases unmatched to any gene: 7. DNA of the CDR3: TGTGCCAGCAGCTCTCCACCAGGGGGTTACGAGCAGTACTTC. Translated, it gives CASSSPPGGYEQYF.

V usage is TRBV10-2 and J usage is TRBJ2-1; possible D gene TRBD1, 8 bases. This CDR3 region has 15 residues. From germline, CDR1 is WSHSY and CDR2 SAAADI. Trimming stripped 2 bases from V and 9 bases from J, with 17 bases between. The CDR3 here is CASSESGTGGIEQFF. Written as DNA, the CDR3 is TGCGCCAGCAGTGAGAGCGGGACAGGTGGCATTGAGCAGTTCTTC.

The rearrangement links TRBV24-1 to TRBJ2-1; 7 nucleotides line up with TRBD2. CDR3 length: 14 amino acids. CDR1 and CDR2 (germline): KGHDR, SFDVKD. The trim removed 5 bases at V and 3 bases at J, leaving 3 bases unmatched. CDR3 coding DNA: TGTGCCACCAGTGCGGGAGGCTTCTACAATGAGCAGTTCTTC. Protein: CATSAGGFYNEQFF.

This sequence joins TRBV14 and TRBJ1-6; D unclear. The length of the CDR3 is 14 residues. CDR1 and CDR2 (germline): SGHDN, FVKESK. V was shortened by 5 bases and J by 7 bases, with 12 bases between the two germline ends. The CDR3, as DNA: TGTGCCAGCAGCACCAATCTACTAAATTCACCCCTCCACTTT. This codes for CASSTNLLNSPLHF.

CDR3 region: CASSSSGLESDTQYF. As DNA, the CDR3 is TGTGCCAGCAGTAGTTCGGGACTAGAGTCAGATACGCAGTATTTT. The chain carries TRBV7-2 and TRBJ2-3, with 8 bases aligning to TRBD2. This CDR3 is built from 15 residues. V was clipped by 6 bases and J by 4 bases; unmatched bases: 9. CDR1 SGHTA and CDR2 FQGNSA come from the germline V gene.

The chain uses TRBV2 and TRBJ2-3; 9 nucleotides line up with TRBD2. CDR1 is SNHLY and CDR2 is FYNNEI in the germline V gene. V lost 11 bases and J lost 1; bases outside the gene matches: 13. The CDR3 sequence is 16 residues long. CDR3 bases: TGTGCCGCCTCCCCCGCGGGGGGGCCGGGCACAGATACGCAGTATTTT. Encoded protein: CAASPAGGPGTDTQYF.

V is TRBV6-2 or TRBV6-3 and J is TRBJ2-5; D perhaps matches TRBD1 (6 bases). This CDR3 is built from 15 residues. V lost 4 bases and J lost 2, with 14 bases in between. The germline V gene encodes CDR1 MNHEY and CDR2 SVGEGT. The CDR3 reads CASSSIRTAQETQYF. The CDR3, as DNA: TGTGCCAGCAGTTCAATACGGACAGCTCAAGAGACCCAGTACTTC.

This chain uses TRBV29-1 with TRBJ1-5; the D is unclear. Trimming pared 4 bases from V and 3 bases from J, leaving 13 bases between. This CDR3 contains 14 residues. Germline lookup yields CDR1 SQVTM and CDR2 ANQGSEA. The CDR3 DNA reads as TGCAGCGTTGGAGAAGCGGCAGACAATCAGCCCCAGCATTTT. It codes for CSVGEAADNQPQHF. The whole variable domain, remainder taken from reference TRBV29-1 and TRBJ1-5, is SAVISQKPSRDICQRGTSLTIQCQVDSQVTMMFWYRQQPGQSLTLIATANQGSEATYESGFVIDKFPISRPNLTFSTLTVSNMSPEDSSIYLCSVGEAADNQPQHFGDGTRLSIL.

The chain is built from TRBV11-2 and TRBJ2-3; TRBD1 matches at 8 bases. The CDR3 is made up of 16 amino acids. After removal of 5 bases from V and 5 bases from J, the junction contained 12 bases not matched to a gene. From germline, CDR1 is SGHAT and CDR2 FQNNGV. DNA of the CDR3: TGTGCCAGCAGCCCAAGGGGACAGGACCGGCGAGATACGCAGTATTTT. Protein sequence: CASSPRGQDRRDTQYF.

The chain joins TRBV24-1 to TRBJ2-3; TRBD2 is a possible D gene (5 bases). Germline V gene lookup returns CDR1 KGHDR and CDR2 SFDVKD. Trimming stripped 10 bases from V and 6 bases from J, with 10 bases between. This CDR3 is built from 11 residues. As DNA, the CDR3 is TGTGCCACTAGCGCCTTCGATACGCAGTATTTT. Protein product: CATSAFDTQYF.

This clone was seen a handful of times. The same CDR3 is also encoded by other DNA sequences in this sample. The chain couples TRBV2 to TRBJ2-5; 7 bases line up with TRBD1. V trimming: 4 bases; J trimming: 2 bases; junction bases outside the gene matches: 1. The CDR3 covers 13 residues. Germline V gene lookup returns CDR1 SNHLY and CDR2 FYNNEI. The CDR3 loop is CASSAGGQETQYF. The CDR3 bases are TGTGCCAGCAGTGCAGGGGGTCAAGAGACCCAGTACTTC.

The V call is TRBV27, the J call TRBJ2-2; 9 bases agree with TRBD2. The germline V gene has CDR1 MNHEY and CDR2 SMNVEV (reference sequence). The CDR3 loop spans 15 amino acids. With V trimmed by 7 bases and J by 2 bases, 5 bases remained unmatched. The CDR3 nucleotides read TGTGCCAGCACCCGAGCGGGAGGCAACACCGGGGAGCTGTTTTTT. Translation gives CASTRAGGNTGELFF.

The table lists this clone with a count of one. V usage is TRBV2 and J usage is TRBJ2-2; D ambiguous. CDR1 SNHLY and CDR2 FYNNEI come from the germline V gene. V lost 6 bases, J lost 1 base, and 3 bases lay in between. There are 12 residues in the CDR3. CDR3 residues: CASRRNTGELFF. The CDR3, as DNA: TGTGCCAGCAGGCGGAACACCGGGGAGCTGTTTTTT.

The V call is TRBV28, the J call TRBJ1-1; 9 positions match TRBD1. Germline lookup yields CDR1 MDHEN and CDR2 SYDVKM. The CDR3 is made up of 13 amino acids. V trimming: 6 bases; J trimming: 4 bases; junction bases outside the gene matches: 3. The CDR3 is CASRDRGFTEAFF. The CDR3 bases are TGTGCCAGCAGGGACAGGGGATTCACTGAAGCTTTCTTT.

The chain is built from TRBV15 and TRBJ2-1, with TRBD1 matching over 10 bases. CDR1 LNHNV and CDR2 YYDKDF come from the germline V gene (reference sequence). The CDR3 has 15 residues. The V and J ends lost 0 bases and 8 bases, in that order; junction bases with no gene match: 4. CDR3: CATSRDGTGAYEQFF. In DNA, the CDR3 is TGTGCCACCAGCAGAGATGGGACAGGGGCCTATGAGCAGTTCTTC.

This chain links TRBV6-2 or TRBV6-3 with TRBJ2-3, with a weak D call TRBD2 (6 bases). The germline CDR1 and CDR2 sequences are MNHEY and SVGEGT. The V end was cut by 0 bases, the J end by 2 bases, with 15 bases between. This CDR3 spans 17 amino acids. The CDR3 protein is CASSYSQRADLTDTQYF. The CDR3, as DNA: TGTGCCAGCAGTTACTCTCAGCGGGCGGACCTCACAGATACGCAGTATTTT.

CDR3 nucleotide sequence: TGTGCCAGCAGCCCAGGACAGGGTGCCTACGAGCAGTACTTC. Translating it yields CASSPGQGAYEQYF. The chain couples TRBV7-2 to TRBJ2-7; 8 bases map to TRBD1. CDR1 SGHTA and CDR2 FQGNSA come from the germline V gene. The CDR3 totals 14 residues. Trimming cost V 5 bases and J 2 bases; bases outside gene matches: 5.

V and J are TRBV24-1 and TRBJ1-5, with a tentative D call TRBD1 (6 bases). The CDR3 spans 13 residues. Germline CDR1 and CDR2: KGHDR and SFDVKD. Trimming removed 7 bases from V and 6 bases from J, with 12 bases in between. CDR3 nucleotides: TGTGCCACCAGCAGGACAGAAGGTCAGCCCCAGCATTTT. Protein product: CATSRTEGQPQHF.

The CDR3 coding sequence is TGTGCCAGCAGAAGGGCAGGGGAAATCGGGGAGCTGTTTTTT. Translation: CASRRAGEIGELFF. This chain connects TRBV6-5 to TRBJ2-2; possible D gene TRBD1, 6 bases. CDR1 and CDR2 from the germline V gene are MNHEY and SVGAGI. CDR3 length: 14 amino acids. Trimming shortened V by 6 bases and J by 7 bases, and 15 bases separated the two germline ends.

J is TRBJ2-3 and V is TRBV3-1 (or the pseudogene TRBV3-2); D remains unclear. The CDR3 extends over 16 amino acids. V was trimmed by 3 bases and J by 0 bases, leaving 13 bases between them. Per germline, CDR1 LGHDT and CDR2 YNNKEL (reference sequence). CDR3 DNA: TGTGCCAGCAGCCATCGGCACTACCCTAGCACAGATACGCAGTATTTT. It is translated as CASSHRHYPSTDTQYF.

This clone was picked up one time. In nucleotides, the CDR3 is TGTGCCAGCAGTTTTTCTACAGCTTTCTTT. It encodes CASSFSTAFF. The chain uses TRBV12-3 or TRBV12-4 and TRBJ1-1; D gene uncertain. This CDR3 is built from 10 residues. Deletions cut 3 bases from V and 10 bases from J, with 6 bases between.

This sequence joins TRBV11-3 and TRBJ2-7; 10 bases are shared with TRBD1. The CDR3 has 15 residues. Trimming at V came to 1 base and at J to 3 bases, leaving 3 bases not matched to a gene. Germline V gene data show CDR1 as SGHNT and CDR2 as YENEEA. The DNA for the CDR3 is TGTGCCAGCAGCTTAGGGACAGGGGGAGACTACGAGCAGTACTTC. Its translation: CASSLGTGGDYEQYF.

This chain links TRBV18 with TRBJ2-6, with D uncertain. This CDR3 has 16 residues. Germline CDR1 and CDR2: KGHSH and LQKENI. Between the trimmed V and J ends, which lost 5 bases and 2 bases, there was a span of 13 bases. The CDR3 spells CASSSTQAAGANVLTF. The DNA of the CDR3 is TGTGCCAGCTCAAGCACCCAGGCTGCTGGGGCCAACGTCCTGACTTTC.

J is TRBJ2-3 and V is TRBV7-9; 15 nucleotides align to TRBD2. CDR3 length equals 17 residues. CDR1 is SEHNR, CDR2 FQNEAQ, per germline (reference sequence). V was pared by 5 bases and J by 4 bases, with 7 bases of the junction left unmatched. The CDR3 here is CASSPGLAGGPSDTQYF. Here the CDR3 DNA reads TGTGCCAGCAGCCCTGGACTAGCGGGAGGGCCCTCAGATACGCAGTATTTT.

The genes are TRBV7-2 and TRBJ1-5; 7 positions match TRBD1. The germline gives CDR1 SGHTA, CDR2 FQGNSA. The V segment lost 5 bases and the J segment 7 bases; nucleotides outside the gene matches: 11. CDR3 length equals 15 residues. CDR3 sequence reads: CASSQGDSLGQPQHF. CDR3 nucleotide sequence: TGTGCCAGCAGCCAAGGGGACAGCCTGGGGCAGCCCCAGCATTTT.